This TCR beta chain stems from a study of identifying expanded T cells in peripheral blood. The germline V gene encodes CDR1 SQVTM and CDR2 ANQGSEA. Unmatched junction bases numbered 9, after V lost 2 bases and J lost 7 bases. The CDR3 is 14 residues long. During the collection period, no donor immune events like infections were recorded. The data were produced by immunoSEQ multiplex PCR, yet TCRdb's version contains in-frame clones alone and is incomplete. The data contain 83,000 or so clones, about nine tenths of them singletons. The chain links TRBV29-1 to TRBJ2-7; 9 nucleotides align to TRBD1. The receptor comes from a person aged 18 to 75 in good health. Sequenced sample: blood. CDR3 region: CSVEFWDRVREQYF. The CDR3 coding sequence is TGCAGCGTTGAATTTTGGGACAGGGTGAGGGAGCAGTACTTC.